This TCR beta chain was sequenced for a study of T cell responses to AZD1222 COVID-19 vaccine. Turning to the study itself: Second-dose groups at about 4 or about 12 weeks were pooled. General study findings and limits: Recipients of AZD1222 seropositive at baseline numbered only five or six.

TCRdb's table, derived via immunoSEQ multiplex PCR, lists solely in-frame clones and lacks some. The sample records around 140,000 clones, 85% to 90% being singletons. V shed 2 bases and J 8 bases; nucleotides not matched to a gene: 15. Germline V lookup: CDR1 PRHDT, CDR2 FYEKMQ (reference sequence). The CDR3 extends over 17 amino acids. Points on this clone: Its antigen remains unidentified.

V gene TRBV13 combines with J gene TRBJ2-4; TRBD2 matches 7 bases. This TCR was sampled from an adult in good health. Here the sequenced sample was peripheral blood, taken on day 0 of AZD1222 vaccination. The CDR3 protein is CASSLLVAGVMPHIQYF. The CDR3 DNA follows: TGTGCCAGCAGCTTACTAGTTGCGGGAGTTATGCCCCACATTCAGTACTTC.